The 22 T cell receptor beta chains listed next were all sequenced from one sample in a study of blood T cell repertoires in COVID-19 (dated by TCRdb to the early 2020s). Library preparation used the immunoSEQ multiplex PCR assay. The table was pulled from immuneACCESS by TCRdb, which kept in-frame rearrangements only. Such tables lose some clones; where checked, under half of the loss comes from unresolved V genes, and the rest has no known cause. Counted in this sample were 200,000 to 300,000 clones; 75% to 90% of them appeared once. Clones ranked in the top ten supply over 1.5% of the sample. The sample was peripheral blood. All receptors derive from a man aged 25-40 years with active or convalescent COVID-19.

The chain carries TRBV14 and TRBJ2-1, with a possible D match to TRBD2 (6 bases). The CDR3 runs 14 residues. Trimming shortened V by 3 bases and J by 5 bases, and 11 bases separated the two germline ends. Germline V gene data show CDR1 as SGHDN and CDR2 as FVKESK. The CDR3 DNA reads TGTGCCAGCAGCCAGTGGGCGGGAAACAATGAGCAGTTCTTC. Its translation: CASSQWAGNNEQFF.

This sequence joins TRBV4-1 and TRBJ2-7; a possible D gene is TRBD1 (7 bases). With 3 bases removed from V and 7 bases from J, the gap between germline ends came to 13 bases. This CDR3 has 13 amino acids. Germline V gives CDR1 MGHRA, CDR2 YSYEKL. The DNA for the CDR3 is TGCGCCAGCAGCCACCCCAGGGGGGAAGAGCAGTACTTC. Translating it yields CASSHPRGEEQYF.

Concerning this clone itself: One junction end disagrees with the germline gene, perhaps due to a read error. The identical CDR3 is also encoded by other nucleotide sequences in the sample. The chain employs TRBV12-3 or TRBV12-4 and TRBJ1-5; D gene uncertain. The CDR3 is 13 amino acids. In DNA, the CDR3 is TGTGCCAGCAGTTTACGTAGCAATCAACCCCAGCATTTT. It translates to CASSLRSNQPQHF.

The rearrangement links TRBV5-4 to TRBJ1-6; tentative D call: TRBD1 (5 bases). The CDR3 has 14 amino acids. V was clipped by 6 bases and J by 6 bases, with 13 bases between them. CDR1 and CDR2 from the germline V gene are SGHNT and YYREEE (reference sequence). The CDR3 DNA sequence: TGTGCCAGCACTGGGGAGGGGTCTAATTCACCCCTCCACTTT. Protein: CASTGEGSNSPLHF.

The chain has TRBV18 and TRBJ1-2; D might be TRBD1 (5 bases). Germline V CDR1 and CDR2: KGHSH, LQKENI. The CDR3 contains 15 residues. The V end was cut by 2 bases, the J end by 7 bases, with 17 bases between. The CDR3 sequence is CASSPVAGGRSGYTF. Here the CDR3 DNA reads TGTGCCAGCTCACCAGTGGCCGGGGGAAGGTCTGGCTACACCTTC.

The rearrangement joins TRBV7-9 to TRBJ1-1; possible D gene TRBD1, 6 bases. The CDR3 contains 13 residues. Germline CDR1 reads SEHNR; CDR2 reads FQNEAQ (reference sequence). V was trimmed by 3 bases and J by 5 bases, leaving 10 bases between them. The CDR3: CASSFGGTTEAFF. The DNA of the CDR3 is TGTGCCAGCAGCTTCGGGGGGACAACTGAAGCTTTCTTT. Using reference TRBV7-9 and TRBJ1-1 for the parts outside the CDR3, the full variable domain is DTGVSQNPRHKITKRGQNVTFRCDPISEHNRLYWYRQTLGQGPEFLTYFQNEAQLEKSRLLSDRFSAERPKGSFSTLEIQRTEQGDSAMYLCASSFGGTTEAFFGQGTRLTVV.

This sequence joins TRBV12-5 and TRBJ1-6; a weak D match, TRBD1 (6 bases). Trimming pared 1 base from V and 10 bases from J, leaving 14 bases between. The CDR3 totals 15 residues. The germline V gene has CDR1 LGHNT and CDR2 FRNRAP. CDR3 in amino acids: CASGLARGRGSPLHF. The CDR3 nucleotides are TGTGCTAGTGGTTTGGCGAGAGGCAGGGGATCACCCCTCCACTTT. Combining the CDR3 with reference TRBV12-5 and TRBJ1-6 gives the whole variable domain DARVTQTPRHKVTEMGQEVTMRCQPILGHNTVFWYRQTMMQGLELLAYFRNRAPLDDSGMPKDRFSAEMPDATLATLKIQPSEPRDSAVYFCASGLARGRGSPLHFGNGTRLTVT.

The rearrangement uses TRBV19 and TRBJ1-1; no definite D call. V was clipped by 10 bases and J by 0 bases, with 24 bases between them. The CDR3 loop spans 17 amino acids. CDR1 LNHDA and CDR2 SQIVND come from the germline V gene (reference sequence). CDR3: CATTILGSGSMNTEAFF. The CDR3 DNA follows: TGTGCCACCACGATTCTAGGCAGCGGGTCAATGAACACTGAAGCTTTCTTT.

The table lists this clone with a few counts. This chain connects TRBV27 to TRBJ1-5; D is undetermined. The germline gives CDR1 MNHEY, CDR2 SMNVEV (reference sequence). V lost 5 bases and J lost 0, with 11 bases in between. The CDR3 loop spans 15 amino acids. This CDR3 is CASSPFAYSNQPQHF. Here the CDR3 DNA reads TGTGCCAGCAGTCCCTTTGCCTATAGCAATCAGCCCCAGCATTTT.

This clone was detected only once. The chain joins TRBV14 to TRBJ1-2; no reliable D call. Germline V gives CDR1 SGHDN, CDR2 FVKESK. V was cut by 0 bases and J by 4 bases, with 3 bases left in between. The CDR3 has 12 amino acids. The CDR3 nucleotides are TGTGCCAGCAGCCAAGACTTCTATGGCTACACCTTC. Translation: CASSQDFYGYTF.

V is TRBV2 and J is TRBJ1-2; D is possibly TRBD1 (6 bases). The CDR3 has 11 residues. The V end lost 3 bases, the J end lost 7 bases, and 6 bases lay between the germline ends. The V gene's germline CDR1 is SNHLY and CDR2 FYNNEI. The DNA of the CDR3 is TGTGCCAGCAGTGAGGGGGCTGGCTACACCTTC. Amino acid sequence: CASSEGAGYTF. The full variable domain, in which reference TRBV2 and TRBJ1-2 provide the parts outside the CDR3, is EPEVTQTPSHQVTQMGQEVILRCVPISNHLYFYWYRQILGQKVEFLVSFYNNEISEKSEIFDDQFSVERPDGSNFTLKIRSTKLEDSAMYFCASSEGAGYTFGSGTRLTVV.

This chain's CDR3 is CASSPGVRINTEAFF. The CDR3 DNA follows: TGTGCCAGCAGCCCGGGGGTCCGGATCAACACTGAAGCTTTCTTT. This rearrangement joins TRBV7-8 to TRBJ1-1; D is perhaps TRBD1 (5 bases). The V and J ends lost 5 bases and 2 bases respectively, with 15 bases between them. The length of the CDR3 is 15 residues. Germline-derived CDR1 and CDR2 are SGHVS and FQNEAQ. Combining the CDR3 with reference TRBV7-8 and TRBJ1-1 gives the whole variable domain GAGVSQSPRYKVAKRGQDVALRCDPISGHVSLFWYQQALGQGPEFLTYFQNEAQLDKSGLPSDRFFAERPEGSVSTLKIQRTQQEDSAVYLCASSPGVRINTEAFFGQGTRLTVV.

The chain combines TRBV2 with TRBJ1-4; no definite D call. This CDR3 has 12 residues. With 0 bases removed from V and 8 bases from J, the gap between germline ends came to 4 bases. In germline, CDR1 is SNHLY, CDR2 FYNNEI. The CDR3 here is CASSEAREKLFF. CDR3 bases: TGTGCCAGCAGTGAAGCCAGGGAAAAACTGTTTTTT.

The chain couples TRBV2 to TRBJ2-1, with 8 bases identical to TRBD1. After removal of 6 bases from V and 2 bases from J, the junction contained 6 bases not matched to a gene. Germline CDR1 SNHLY, CDR2 FYNNEI. The CDR3 contains 15 residues. This CDR3 is CASRRTGLPYNEQFF. CDR3 in DNA: TGTGCCAGCAGACGGACAGGGTTGCCCTACAATGAGCAGTTCTTC. Full variable domain (remainder filled in from reference TRBV2 and TRBJ2-1): EPEVTQTPSHQVTQMGQEVILRCVPISNHLYFYWYRQILGQKVEFLVSFYNNEISEKSEIFDDQFSVERPDGSNFTLKIRSTKLEDSAMYFCASRRTGLPYNEQFFGPGTRLTVL.

This clone was observed a single time. The V gene is TRBV23-1, the J gene TRBJ1-5, with 10 bases identical to TRBD1. TRBV23-1 has ORF status, its function being uncertain. V shed 0 bases, J shed 5 bases, and the junction held 10 bases outside the gene matches. The CDR3 loop spans 18 amino acids. Here the CDR3 DNA reads TGCGCCAGCAGTCAATCGGAGACCGGGACAGGGGAGGATCAGCCCCAGCATTTT. Residues: CASSQSETGTGEDQPQHF.

The CDR3 region is CASSPRITPLAGGYNEQFF. The CDR3 DNA reads as TGTGCCAGCAGCCCACGGATCACACCGCTGGCGGGGGGATACAATGAGCAGTTCTTC. The V call is TRBV7-8, the J call TRBJ2-1; 8 nucleotides align to TRBD2. The CDR3 is 19 amino acids. V was clipped by 5 bases and J by 4 bases; unmatched bases: 19. Per the germline V gene, CDR1 is SGHVS and CDR2 is FQNEAQ.

The V and J genes are TRBV6-2 or TRBV6-3 and TRBJ2-1, with a possible D match to TRBD1 (7 bases). This CDR3 is built from 15 residues. V lost 2 bases and J 9 bases, leaving 17 bases between the germline ends. Germline values: CDR1 MNHEY, CDR2 SVGEGT. The CDR3 coding sequence is TGTGCCAGCAGTTACCACCAGGGGGGTGTAGGTGAGCAGTTCTTC. Its protein is CASSYHQGGVGEQFF.

The CDR3 sequence is CASSPLGKAQETQYF. CDR3 sequence (DNA): TGTGCCAGCAGTCCGCTTGGAAAAGCGCAAGAGACCCAGTACTTC. The chain has TRBV6-2 or TRBV6-3 and TRBJ2-5; D unclear. The germline V and J ends were trimmed by 5 bases and 2 bases, with 15 bases remaining between them. The CDR3 is 15 residues long. Germline loops: CDR1 MNHEY, CDR2 SVGEGT.

The rearrangement links TRBV10-1 to TRBJ1-3; the D is unclear. Germline V CDR1 and CDR2: WNHNN, SYGVQD (reference sequence). V lost 1 base and J lost 2, with 6 bases in between. The CDR3 extends over 14 amino acids. The CDR3 spells CASSELGAGNTIYF. The CDR3 bases are TGCGCCAGCAGTGAGTTGGGAGCTGGAAACACCATATATTTT.

This CDR3 is CASAQGGESYEQYF. The CDR3 coding sequence is TGTGCCAGTGCACAGGGAGGGGAGTCCTACGAGCAGTACTTC. J is TRBJ2-7 and V is TRBV7-2; a weak D match, TRBD2 (7 bases). The CDR3 spans 14 residues. Germline CDR1 SGHTA, CDR2 FQGNSA. Trimming pared 9 bases from V and 1 base from J, leaving 16 bases between.

DNA of the CDR3: TGTGCCAGCAGCTTGGGACAGGGTTTTGGTCAGCCCCAGCATTTT. The encoded protein is CASSLGQGFGQPQHF. J is TRBJ1-5 and V is TRBV11-2, with 9 bases aligning to TRBD1. The CDR3 length is 15 residues. V lost 3 bases and J lost 6; bases outside the gene matches: 6. The germline CDR1 and CDR2 sequences are SGHAT and FQNNGV.

The rearrangement uses TRBV2 and TRBJ2-5; D may be TRBD2 (7 bases). The germline V and J ends were trimmed by 7 bases and 2 bases, with 14 bases remaining between them. The CDR3 runs to 14 residues. CDR1 SNHLY and CDR2 FYNNEI come from the germline V gene. The CDR3 DNA is TGTGCCAGCACCGGAGGGGGGGCTCAAGAGACCCAGTACTTC. It translates to CASTGGGAQETQYF.